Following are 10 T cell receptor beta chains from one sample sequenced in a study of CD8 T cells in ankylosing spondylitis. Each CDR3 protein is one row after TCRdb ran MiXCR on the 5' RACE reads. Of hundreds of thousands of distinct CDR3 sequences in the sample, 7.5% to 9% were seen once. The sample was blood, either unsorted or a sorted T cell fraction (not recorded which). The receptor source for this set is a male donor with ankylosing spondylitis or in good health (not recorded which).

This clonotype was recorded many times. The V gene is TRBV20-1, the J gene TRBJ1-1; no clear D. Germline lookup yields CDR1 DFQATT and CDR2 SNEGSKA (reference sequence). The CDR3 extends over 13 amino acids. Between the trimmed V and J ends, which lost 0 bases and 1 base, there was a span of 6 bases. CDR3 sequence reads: CSARDHRNTEAFF. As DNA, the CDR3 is TGCAGTGCTAGAGATCACAGGAACACTGAAGCTTTCTTT.

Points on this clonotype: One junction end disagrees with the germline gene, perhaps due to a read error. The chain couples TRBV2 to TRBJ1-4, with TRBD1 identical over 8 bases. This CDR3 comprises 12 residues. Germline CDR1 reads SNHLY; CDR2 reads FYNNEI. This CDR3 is CASSEYEKDRVF. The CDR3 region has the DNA TGTGCCAGCAGTGAATACGAGAAGGACAGGGTTTTT.

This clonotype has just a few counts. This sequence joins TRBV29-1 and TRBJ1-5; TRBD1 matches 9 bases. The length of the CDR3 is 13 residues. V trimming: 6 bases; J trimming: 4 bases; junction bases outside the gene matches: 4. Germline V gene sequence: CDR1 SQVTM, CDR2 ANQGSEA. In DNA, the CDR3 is TGCAGCGTGGAGACAGGGGGGAATCAGCCCCAGCATTTT. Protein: CSVETGGNQPQHF.

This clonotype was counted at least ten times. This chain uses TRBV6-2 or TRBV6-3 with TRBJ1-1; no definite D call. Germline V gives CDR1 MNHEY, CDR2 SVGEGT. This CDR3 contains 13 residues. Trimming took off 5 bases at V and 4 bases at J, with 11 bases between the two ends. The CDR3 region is CASSDYRVTEAFF. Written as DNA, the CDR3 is TGTGCCAGCAGTGACTATAGGGTCACTGAAGCTTTCTTT.

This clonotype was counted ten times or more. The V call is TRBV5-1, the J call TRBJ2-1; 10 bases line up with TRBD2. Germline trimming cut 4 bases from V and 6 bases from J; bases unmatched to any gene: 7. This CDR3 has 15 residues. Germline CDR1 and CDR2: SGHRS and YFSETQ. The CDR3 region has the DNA TGCGCCAGCAGCCGGACTAGCGGTACTTTCAATGAGCAGTTCTTC. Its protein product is CASSRTSGTFNEQFF. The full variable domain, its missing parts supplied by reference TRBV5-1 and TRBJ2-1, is KAGVTQTPRYLIKTRGQQVTLSCSPISGHRSVSWYQQTPGQGLQFLFEYFSETQRNKGNFPGRFSGRQFSNSRSEMNVSTLELGDSALYLCASSRTSGTFNEQFFGPGTRLTVL.

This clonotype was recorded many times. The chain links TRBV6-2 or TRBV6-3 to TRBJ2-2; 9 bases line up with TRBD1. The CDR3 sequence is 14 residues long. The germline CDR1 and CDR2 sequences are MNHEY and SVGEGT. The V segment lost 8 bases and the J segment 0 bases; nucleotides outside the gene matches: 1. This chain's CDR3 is CASGQGTNTGELFF. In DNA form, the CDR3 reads TGTGCCAGCGGACAGGGGACGAACACCGGGGAGCTGTTTTTT.

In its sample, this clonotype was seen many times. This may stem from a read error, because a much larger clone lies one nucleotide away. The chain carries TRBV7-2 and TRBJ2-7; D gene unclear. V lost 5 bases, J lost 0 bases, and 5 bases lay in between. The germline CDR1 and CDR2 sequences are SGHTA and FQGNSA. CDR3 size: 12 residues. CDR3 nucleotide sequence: TGTGCCAGCAGCCATAGCTCCTACGAGCAGTACTTC. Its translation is CASSHSSYEQYF.

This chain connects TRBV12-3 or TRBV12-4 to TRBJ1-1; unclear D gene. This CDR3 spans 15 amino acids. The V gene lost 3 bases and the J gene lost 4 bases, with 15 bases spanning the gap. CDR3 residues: CASSFGGNRVTEAFF. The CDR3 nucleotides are TGTGCCAGCAGTTTTGGTGGAAACCGAGTCACTGAAGCTTTCTTT.

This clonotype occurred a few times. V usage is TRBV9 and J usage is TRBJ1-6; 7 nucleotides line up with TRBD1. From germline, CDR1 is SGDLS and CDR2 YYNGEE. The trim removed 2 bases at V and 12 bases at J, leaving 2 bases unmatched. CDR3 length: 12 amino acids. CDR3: CASSVTGVPLHF. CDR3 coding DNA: TGTGCCAGCAGCGTCACAGGGGTACCCCTCCACTTT.

The CDR3, as DNA: TGTGCCAGCAGTTTATCCCAGGGTGGGATTCAGTACTTC. Protein sequence: CASSLSQGGIQYF. The J gene is TRBJ2-4, the V gene TRBV12-3 or TRBV12-4; D is perhaps TRBD1 (5 bases). Trimming shortened V by 2 bases and J by 10 bases, and 12 bases separated the two germline ends. The CDR3 has 13 residues.